This TCR beta chain appears in the sequencing data of a study of human T cells and chemical hapten exposure. Study outcomes and limitations: DPC sensitization produced no change in TCRs with frequency above 1 in 1000.

Time point specified: pre-sensitization, week 0. Treatment denoted: therapeutic diphenylcyclopropenone sensitization with weekly scalp DPC. Blood collection took place prior to placing each patch test. Notes on this clonotype: Antigen unknown.

Trimming removed 0 bases from V and 3 bases from J, with 20 bases in between. CDR1 and CDR2 from the germline V gene are LNHNV and YYDKDF (reference sequence). The CDR3 totals 19 residues. TCRdb ran MiXCR on the RACE reads and lists one entry per CDR3 protein. The sample gives about 250,000 distinct CDR3 sequences, roughly 7.7% of which show up once; 1.2% is in the top ten. This TCR came from a man aged 18 to 29 with alopecia areata. Some clones in this sample may be carry-over from other donors' samples. V gene TRBV15 combines with J gene TRBJ1-4; no clear D. Sequences were derived from whole blood, sampled in connection with sensitization to the hapten diphenylcyclopropenone (DPC). This chain's CDR3 is CATSRDRRNTLLPNEKLFF. CDR3 DNA: TGTGCCACCAGCAGAGATCGGCGGAACACTCTCCTTCCTAATGAAAAACTGTTTTTT. The whole variable domain, filled in from reference TRBV15 and TRBJ1-4, reads DAMVIQNPRYQVTQFGKPVTLSCSQTLNHNVMYWYQQKSSQAPKLLFHYYDKDFNNEADTPDNFQSRRPNTSFCFLDIRSPGLGDTAMYLCATSRDRRNTLLPNEKLFFGSGTQLSVL.